The 29 T cell receptor beta chains below all came from one sample that was sequenced in a study of blood T cell repertoires in COVID-19. Produced via immunoSEQ multiplex PCR; TCRdb's table is partial and in-frame only. The sample consists of approximately 240,000 clones, less than 90% of them appearing once. The sample comprised peripheral blood. These receptors all come from a woman in her sixties who had recovered from COVID-19.

A few counts support this clone. This chain uses TRBV7-6 with TRBJ1-1, with D perhaps TRBD1 (5 bases). Trimming left V 3 bases short and J 4 bases short, with 15 bases between. Germline CDR1 is SGHVS and CDR2 is FNYEAQ. The CDR3 loop spans 15 amino acids. The CDR3 DNA sequence: TGTGCCAGCAGCTTCGGACCGGGGGAAGGCACTGAAGCTTTCTTT. As protein: CASSFGPGEGTEAFF.

The genes are TRBV6-5 and TRBJ2-7; 7 nucleotides match TRBD1. From germline, CDR1 is MNHEY and CDR2 SVGAGI. V trimming: 10 bases; J trimming: 2 bases; junction bases outside the gene matches: 14. CDR3 size: 15 residues. The DNA for the CDR3 is TGTGCCACCAGACAATGGGACAGACAACCCTACGAGCAGTACTTC. Protein product: CATRQWDRQPYEQYF.

The rearrangement uses TRBV10-2 and TRBJ1-5; 8 nucleotides agree with TRBD1. The CDR3 runs 16 residues. The ends lost 10 bases at V and 2 bases at J; junction bases unmatched: 13. Germline lookup yields CDR1 WSHSY and CDR2 SAAADI. In DNA form, the CDR3 reads TGCGCCACGTCGGACAGGGTGGGGAGTGGCAATCAGCCCCAGCATTTT. Encoded protein: CATSDRVGSGNQPQHF.

The chain carries TRBV18 and TRBJ1-6, with 12 positions matching TRBD1. Trimming took 1 base from V and 7 from J; bases not matched to a gene: 5. The CDR3 is 17 amino acids. The germline gives CDR1 KGHSH, CDR2 LQKENI. The CDR3 DNA is TGTGCCAGCTCACCACTCGGGACAGGGGGCGAAAATTCACCCCTCCACTTT. Protein sequence: CASSPLGTGGENSPLHF.

This chain uses TRBV11-2 with TRBJ2-5, with a weak D call TRBD1 (6 bases). Trimming pared 4 bases from V and 7 bases from J, leaving 19 bases between. This CDR3 region has 15 residues. The V gene's germline CDR1 is SGHAT and CDR2 FQNNGV. CDR3 amino acids: CASSSARGQGGTQYF. The CDR3 DNA follows: TGTGCCAGCAGCTCCGCGAGGGGCCAAGGGGGGACCCAGTACTTC.

J is TRBJ1-1 and V is TRBV2; D might be TRBD1 (6 bases). In germline, CDR1 is SNHLY, CDR2 FYNNEI. This CDR3 comprises 14 residues. V was shortened by 2 bases and J by 4 bases, with 11 bases between the two germline ends. CDR3 nucleotides: TGTGCCAGCAGTGAAAGGGAGGGGGGCACTGAAGCTTTCTTT. The encoded protein is CASSEREGGTEAFF. Drawing the rest from reference TRBV2 and TRBJ1-1, the complete variable domain is EPEVTQTPSHQVTQMGQEVILRCVPISNHLYFYWYRQILGQKVEFLVSFYNNEISEKSEIFDDQFSVERPDGSNFTLKIRSTKLEDSAMYFCASSEREGGTEAFFGQGTRLTVV.

As for this clone: Other DNA sequences of this sample code for an identical CDR3. The rearrangement links TRBV27 to TRBJ2-7; 7 nucleotides line up with TRBD2. The germline V gene has CDR1 MNHEY and CDR2 SMNVEV (reference sequence). V shed 5 bases, J shed 3 bases, and the junction held 7 bases outside the gene matches. This CDR3 comprises 14 residues. The DNA of the CDR3 is TGTGCCAGCAGTCCTGGGACGGGGGGCTACGAGCAGTACTTC. It specifies CASSPGTGGYEQYF.

The genes are TRBV5-1 and TRBJ1-3, with TRBD1 matching over 7 bases. Germline-derived CDR1 and CDR2 are SGHRS and YFSETQ. The CDR3 has 16 amino acids. V lost 4 bases and J lost 2; bases outside the gene matches: 9. The CDR3 loop is CASSENPGGTGNTIYF. The DNA of the CDR3 is TGCGCCAGCAGCGAAAACCCAGGGGGGACTGGAAACACCATATATTTT. Using reference TRBV5-1 and TRBJ1-3 for the parts outside the CDR3, the full variable domain is KAGVTQTPRYLIKTRGQQVTLSCSPISGHRSVSWYQQTPGQGLQFLFEYFSETQRNKGNFPGRFSGRQFSNSRSEMNVSTLELGDSALYLCASSENPGGTGNTIYFGEGSWLTVV.

In its sample, this clone was seen once. The chain carries TRBV7-2 and TRBJ2-3; D might be TRBD2 (5 bases). CDR1 and CDR2 (germline): SGHTA, FQGNSA. The V end lost 2 bases, the J end lost 2 bases, and 8 bases lay between the germline ends. This CDR3 is 14 amino acids long. CDR3 sequence reads: CASSLTGNTDTQYF. The CDR3 bases are TGTGCCAGCAGCTTAACGGGGAACACAGATACGCAGTATTTT.

V is TRBV5-1 and J is TRBJ1-1; D is unresolved. V gave up 0 bases and J gave up 7 bases, with 10 bases separating them. CDR3 length: 13 residues. The germline gives CDR1 SGHRS, CDR2 YFSETQ. CDR3 sequence reads: CASSLDLEIEAFF. In DNA, the CDR3 is TGCGCCAGCAGCTTGGATTTAGAAATTGAAGCTTTCTTT. Combining the CDR3 with reference TRBV5-1 and TRBJ1-1 gives the whole variable domain KAGVTQTPRYLIKTRGQQVTLSCSPISGHRSVSWYQQTPGQGLQFLFEYFSETQRNKGNFPGRFSGRQFSNSRSEMNVSTLELGDSALYLCASSLDLEIEAFFGQGTRLTVV.

V is TRBV11-2 and J is TRBJ1-6; no firm D call. The CDR3 consists of 12 residues. V lost 1 base and J 12 bases, leaving 7 bases between the germline ends. Germline lookup yields CDR1 SGHAT and CDR2 FQNNGV. CDR3 nucleotides: TGTGCCAGCAGCTTAGGACTTCAACCCCTCCACTTT. Translated: CASSLGLQPLHF.

The V gene is TRBV5-1, the J gene TRBJ2-7, with 13 bases aligning to TRBD2. The ends lost 1 base at V and 4 bases at J; junction bases unmatched: 2. The V gene's germline CDR1 is SGHRS and CDR2 YFSETQ. This CDR3 is 15 amino acids long. CDR3 coding DNA: TGCGCCAGCAGCTTGAGGACTAGCGGGGGTTACGAGCAGTACTTC. Its translation: CASSLRTSGGYEQYF.

The V call is TRBV6-5, the J call TRBJ2-3, with D uncertain. In germline, CDR1 is MNHEY, CDR2 SVGAGI. The CDR3 loop spans 13 amino acids. V dropped 6 bases and J dropped 1 base, with 8 bases sitting between them. CDR3 residues: CASSRHRTDTQYF. CDR3 sequence (DNA): TGTGCCAGCAGCAGACACCGCACAGATACGCAGTATTTT.

V usage is TRBV9 and J usage is TRBJ2-7; D is possibly TRBD2 (6 bases). Trimming took off 3 bases at V and 1 base at J, with 14 bases between the two ends. There are 15 residues in the CDR3. Germline CDR1 is SGDLS and CDR2 is YYNGEE. The CDR3 is CASSGGLTASYEQYF. For the CDR3, the DNA is TGTGCCAGCAGCGGGGGACTGACAGCTTCCTACGAGCAGTACTTC.

Only a few counts were recorded for this clone. The V gene is TRBV5-1, the J gene TRBJ2-3, with TRBD2 matching over 9 bases. The length of the CDR3 is 16 residues. With V trimmed by 4 bases and J by 3 bases, 9 bases remained unmatched. Germline V CDR1 and CDR2: SGHRS, YFSETQ. DNA of the CDR3: TGCGCCAGCAGCGAGGGACTAGCAGTGGTTACAGATACGCAGTATTTT. This encodes CASSEGLAVVTDTQYF.

V and J are TRBV6-4 and TRBJ2-7; the D gene is possibly TRBD2 (5 bases). Trimming shortened V by 6 bases and J by 5 bases, and 8 bases separated the two germline ends. The CDR3 covers 11 residues. The germline V gene has CDR1 MRHNA and CDR2 SNTAGT. The CDR3 DNA is TGTGCCAGCAGGGGGAGAAACGAGCAGTACTTC. This gives the protein CASRGRNEQYF.

The chain carries TRBV9 and TRBJ2-3; 12 bases match TRBD1. CDR1 and CDR2 from the germline V gene are SGDLS and YYNGEE. CDR3 length equals 16 residues. With 0 bases clipped from V and 2 bases from J, the junction kept 1 base outside the gene matches. CDR3 sequence (DNA): TGTGCCAGCAGCGTAGAGGGACAGGGGGCCACAGATACGCAGTATTTT. Protein sequence: CASSVEGQGATDTQYF.

The V and J genes are TRBV2 and TRBJ2-2; 8 nucleotides agree with TRBD1. The junction had 4 bases not matched to a gene; V was cut back by 3 bases and J by 4 bases. Germline V gene sequence: CDR1 SNHLY, CDR2 FYNNEI. The CDR3 length is 15 residues. CDR3 in amino acids: CASSDEQGGTGELFF. CDR3 in DNA: TGTGCCAGCAGTGATGAACAGGGGGGCACCGGGGAGCTGTTTTTT.

V gene TRBV7-9 combines with J gene TRBJ1-1; D not resolved. Looked up from germline, CDR1 is SEHNR and CDR2 is FQNEAQ (reference sequence). This CDR3 spans 12 amino acids. V lost 5 bases and J lost 4, with 8 bases in between. In DNA form, the CDR3 reads TGTGCCAGCAGCCAGAGAGGCACTGAAGCTTTCTTT. Translation: CASSQRGTEAFF.

The rearrangement uses TRBV9 and TRBJ2-1, with D possibly matching TRBD2 (6 bases). Trimming pared 0 bases from V and 2 bases from J, leaving 9 bases between. The CDR3 length is 15 residues. Germline CDR1 is SGDLS and CDR2 is YYNGEE. CDR3 protein: CASSVAGTPYNEQFF. In nucleotides, the CDR3 is TGTGCCAGCAGCGTAGCCGGGACTCCCTACAATGAGCAGTTCTTC.

This clone was found a few times. CDR3 sequence reads: CASSPNSGELFF. The CDR3 nucleotides read TGTGCCAGCAGTCCTAATTCGGGGGAGCTGTTTTTT. V usage is TRBV12-3 or TRBV12-4 and J usage is TRBJ2-2; no clear D. V lost 5 bases, J lost 8 bases, and 9 bases lay in between. The CDR3 loop spans 12 amino acids.

This chain links TRBV7-9 with TRBJ1-6, with 7 bases matching TRBD1. Trimming cost V 5 bases and J 6 bases; bases outside gene matches: 7. CDR1 SEHNR and CDR2 FQNEAQ come from the germline V gene (reference sequence). The CDR3 is 15 residues long. For the CDR3, the DNA is TGTGCCAGCAGCACCACCGGGACAGTTAATTCACCCCTCCACTTT. Amino acid sequence: CASSTTGTVNSPLHF.

The chain links TRBV5-6 to TRBJ1-2; 9 bases agree with TRBD1. This CDR3 contains 15 residues. The trim removed 5 bases at V and 4 bases at J, leaving 9 bases unmatched. The V gene's germline CDR1 is SGHDT and CDR2 YYEEEE. The CDR3 region has the DNA TGTGCCAGCAGGGCACAGGGGGCGCGTGGCTATGGCTACACCTTC. This gives the protein CASRAQGARGYGYTF.

V and J are TRBV7-9 and TRBJ1-6; D call uncertain. The CDR3 spans 13 residues. In germline, CDR1 is SEHNR, CDR2 FQNEAQ (reference sequence). V lost 5 bases, J lost 10 bases, and 12 bases lay in between. The CDR3 bases are TGTGCCAGCAGCCTAGGCGGTATATCACCCCTCCACTTT. It translates to CASSLGGISPLHF.

This clone was seen many times. The same CDR3 can be traced to other DNA sequences in this sample. The chain is built from TRBV3-1 (or the pseudogene TRBV3-2) and TRBJ2-3, with 8 positions matching TRBD2. V lost 2 bases, J lost 1 base, and 2 bases stayed unmatched. CDR1 LGHDT and CDR2 YNNKEL come from the germline V gene (reference sequence). This CDR3 is 15 amino acids long. As DNA, the CDR3 is TGTGCCAGCAGCCAATTTAGCGGGGGCACAGATACGCAGTATTTT. Encoded protein: CASSQFSGGTDTQYF.

Only one count was recorded for this clone. The CDR3 reads CASSVGLGGLETQYF. The CDR3 bases are TGTGCCAGCAGCGTAGGCCTGGGGGGGCTTGAGACCCAGTACTTC. The genes are TRBV9 and TRBJ2-5; D might be TRBD2 (7 bases). V lost 0 bases and J 5 bases, leaving 14 bases between the germline ends. Germline CDR1 SGDLS, CDR2 YYNGEE. This CDR3 has 15 residues.

This clone turned up a few times. The V and J genes are TRBV4-2 and TRBJ1-6; D might be TRBD1 (6 bases). CDR1 and CDR2 from the germline V gene are LGHNA and YNFKEQ. CDR3 size: 18 residues. V was cut by 0 bases and J by 8 bases, with 20 bases left in between. The CDR3 DNA sequence: TGTGCCAGCAGCCAAGATCGGCGGACAGTATTAGGGTATTCACCCCTCCACTTT. Translating it yields CASSQDRRTVLGYSPLHF.

This rearrangement joins TRBV2 to TRBJ2-3; 8 bases are a match to TRBD2. The CDR3 length is 15 residues. J lost 3 bases, V lost 6 bases, and 8 bases had no gene match. Germline CDR1 reads SNHLY; CDR2 reads FYNNEI. In DNA form, the CDR3 reads TGTGCCAGCAGAGATGGACTAGCCTGGACAGATACGCAGTATTTT. Translated: CASRDGLAWTDTQYF.

This chain connects TRBV15 to TRBJ2-3; 8 positions agree with TRBD1. The germline CDR1 and CDR2 sequences are LNHNV and YYDKDF (reference sequence). This CDR3 region has 15 residues. J was trimmed by 5 bases and V by 0 bases; bases with no gene match: 4. CDR3 DNA sequence: TGTGCCACCAGCAGAGATTTCACAGGGGGAGATACGCAGTATTTT. It translates to CATSRDFTGGDTQYF.